A selection of T cell receptor beta chains follows, all from one sample in a study of cytomegalovirus exposure and HLA in healthy donors. The data were produced by immunoSEQ multiplex PCR, yet TCRdb's version contains in-frame clones alone and is incomplete. The sample shows 90,000 to 130,000 clones, 80% to 85% of them seen only once. The sample was PBMCs. The receptors come from a young man in good health and CMV-seropositive. CDR3s include the opening cysteine and the closing phenylalanine or tryptophan. D genes are given only for firm matches. Clone size is not always given. Where it is, it says once, few, many or a class for expanded clones.

TRBV18	.	.	TRBJ1-1	TGTGCCAGCTCACCCACCTTCGACGGGGGTAACGAAGCTTTCTTT	CASSPTFDGGNEAFF
TRBV28	.	TRBD1	TRBJ1-2	TGTGCCAGCACCCGGGACAGGACCAACTATGGCTACACCTTC	CASTRDRTNYGYTF
TRBV28	.	TRBD1	TRBJ2-2	TGTGCCAGCAGTTTGCGAGGGGGCGCGTTCACCGGGGAGCTGTTTTTT	CASSLRGGAFTGELFF
TRBV6-1	.	TRBD2	TRBJ2-3	TGTGCCAGCAGGAGGACTAGCGGCACAGATACGCAGTATTTT	CASRRTSGTDTQYF
TRBV6-5	.	.	TRBJ1-2	TGTGCCAGCAGTTACTTGGGCGGGGAAGATGGCTACACCTTC	CASSYLGGEDGYTF
TRBV4-1	.	.	TRBJ2-3	TGCGCCAGCAGCCAAGCCGGCGCGGTTACAGATACGCAGTATTTT	CASSQAGAVTDTQYF
TRBV15	.	TRBD1	TRBJ2-2	TGTGCCACCAGCAGCTGGGACAGGGACACCGGGGAGCTGTTTTTT	CATSSWDRDTGELFF
TRBV5-1	.	TRBD1	TRBJ2-4	TGCGCCAGCAGCACGCAGGGACAGGGAGCCAAAAACATTCAGTACTTC	CASSTQGQGAKNIQYF
TRBV2	.	.	TRBJ2-7	TGTGCCAGCAGTAGGGGCTCCTTGGAGCAGTACTTC	CASSRGSLEQYF
TRBV11-2	.	TRBD1	TRBJ2-7	TGTGCCAGCAGCTCTGGGACAGGCGCCTCCTACGAGCAGTACTTC	CASSSGTGASYEQYF
TRBV5-1	once	TRBD1	TRBJ2-7	TGCGCCAGCAGCCCACGCACAGGGGCCGGATCCTACGAGCAGTACTTC	CASSPRTGAGSYEQYF
TRBV29-1	.	TRBD1	TRBJ1-1	TGCAGCGTATGGGACAGGGATACTGAAGCTTTCTTT	CSVWDRDTEAFF
TRBV19	few	TRBD1	TRBJ2-5	TGTGCCAGTAGTAGAGGGGGACAGGGGTCTAGCGGGTGGCAAGAGACCCAGTACTTC	CASSRGGQGSSGWQETQYF
TRBV7-9	few	.	TRBJ2-5	TGTGCCAGCAGCTCCGGGAAGACCCAGTACTTC	CASSSGKTQYF
TRBV23-1	.	TRBD1	TRBJ1-6	TGCGCCAGCAGTCGACAGGGAAGGCATTCACCCCTCCACTTT	CASSRQGRHSPLHF
TRBV5-1	.	TRBD1	TRBJ1-2	TGCGCCAGCAGCCCACAGGGGACCTATGGCTACACCTTC	CASSPQGTYGYTF
TRBV11-3	.	TRBD1	TRBJ1-6	TGTGCCAGCAGTCGGGGACAGGCTAATTCACCCCTCCACTTT	CASSRGQANSPLHF
TRBV27	.	TRBD1	TRBJ1-2	TGTGCCAGCAGTTCCCGGACAGGGGGGAGCTATGGCTACACCTTC	CASSSRTGGSYGYTF
TRBV29-1	.	.	TRBJ1-2	TGCAGCGTTGCAGGGCAGACCACCCTCTTC	CSVAGQTTLF
TRBV6-5	few	TRBD1	TRBJ2-7	TGTGCCAGCAGTTACGCAGGGGGCGAGACCGGGCAGTACTTC	CASSYAGGETGQYF
TRBV30	.	.	TRBJ2-7	TGTGCCTGGAGTGTATTATGGCACGAGCAGTACTTC	CAWSVLWHEQYF
TRBV5-8	.	.	TRBJ1-3	TGTGCCAGCAGCTCGGTTAATGGAAACACCATATATTTT	CASSSVNGNTIYF
TRBV6-5	.	.	TRBJ1-5	TGTGCCAGCAGCTCGGGGGGTGGCAATCAGCCCCAGCATTTT	CASSSGGGNQPQHF
TRBV6-5	.	.	TRBJ1-6	TGTGCCAGCAGCCTCTCGCGGTACAGGGTGTTACACTTT	CASSLSRYRVLHF
TRBV7-3	once	TRBD1	TRBJ2-2	TGTGCCAGCAGCTCTACCGGGACAGGGGAGCAACTGTTTTTT	CASSSTGTGEQLFF
TRBV4-2	.	TRBD1	TRBJ1-5	TGTGCCAGCAGCCAAGATTTGGGACAGGATAATCAGCCCCAGCATTTT	CASSQDLGQDNQPQHF
TRBV28	few	TRBD1	TRBJ1-2	TGTGCCAGCAGGCCACAGGGGAACTATGGCTACACCTTC	CASRPQGNYGYTF
TRBV6-1	few	TRBD1	TRBJ1-2	TGTGCCAGCAGTGAAGCGGGGACAGCCTCTTATGGCTACACCTTC	CASSEAGTASYGYTF
TRBV27	.	.	TRBJ1-1	TGTGCCAGCAGTCGCCCAGACTTGGTAGGCACTGAAGCTTTCTTT	CASSRPDLVGTEAFF
TRBV29-1	.	TRBD2	TRBJ2-5	TGCAGCGCCGACGACCGACTAGCTGGTGCGGAGACCCAGTACTTC	CSADDRLAGAETQYF
TRBV2	once	.	TRBJ1-5	TGTGCCAGCAGTGAAGCGCGGGCCACAAGTTTCCAGCCCCAGCATTTT	CASSEARATSFQPQHF
TRBV30	.	.	TRBJ1-2	TGTGCCTGGGAAACAGGAGGGATTAACTATGGCTACACCTTC	CAWETGGINYGYTF
TRBV7-2	.	TRBD2	TRBJ2-4	TGTGCCAGCAGCCAAGCGGGGGGGCCCGCCCAAAACATTCAGTACTTC	CASSQAGGPAQNIQYF
TRBV18	once	TRBD1	TRBJ2-7	TGTGCCAGCTCATCTGGTAGGACAGGACTCAAGCAGTACTTC	CASSSGRTGLKQYF
TRBV4-1	.	TRBD1	TRBJ2-6	TGCGCCAGCAGCCAAGATAGAGAGAGGGGACAGGGGTGGGTAGCTGGGGCCAACGTCCTGACTTTC	CASSQDRERGQGWVAGANVLTF
TRBV6-6	.	.	TRBJ1-4	TGTGCCAGCAGACAAAACCCTCGGGTTGAAAAACTGTTTTTT	CASRQNPRVEKLFF
TRBV18	.	.	TRBJ2-1	TGTGCCAGCTCACCACACAGGGATGATGAGCAGTTCTTC	CASSPHRDDEQFF
TRBV11-1	.	.	TRBJ2-5	TGTGCCAGCAGCTCGGCGGGCCCCGCCCGGACCCAGTACTTC	CASSSAGPARTQYF
TRBV10-2	.	.	TRBJ1-5	TGCGCCAGCAGTGAAAGAGGGAGGGACCAGCCCCAGCATTTT	CASSERGRDQPQHF
TRBV7-9	.	.	TRBJ1-1	TGTGCCAGCAGCTCTCGGCAGGACACTGAAGCTTTCTTT	CASSSRQDTEAFF
TRBV15	few	TRBD2	TRBJ2-1	TGTGCCACCAGCAGAGGTCCGGGAGGCTATGAGCAGTTCTTC	CATSRGPGGYEQFF
TRBV5-1	.	.	TRBJ2-3	TGCGCCAGCAGCTTGGACACTGGAACAGGGAGCACAGATACGCAGTATTTT	CASSLDTGTGSTDTQYF
TRBV19	few	.	TRBJ2-7	TGTGCCAGTAGTATTTTTGGGGAGAGCTACGAGCAGTACTTC	CASSIFGESYEQYF
TRBV7-8	.	.	TRBJ1-2	TGTGCCAGCAGCCCACTTAGGGGTTATGGCTACACCTTC	CASSPLRGYGYTF
TRBV30	.	TRBD1	TRBJ1-4	TGTGCCTGGGGCGGACAGGGGAATGAAAAACTGTTTTTT	CAWGGQGNEKLFF
TRBV5-5	.	TRBD1	TRBJ1-2	TGTGCCAGCAGCTCACGACAGGGGCTATCCCCGCGGGGCTACACCTTC	CASSSRQGLSPRGYTF
TRBV5-1	.	.	TRBJ2-3	TGCGCCAGCAGCTTTGGAGGGGAATACGGAGATACGCAGTATTTT	CASSFGGEYGDTQYF
TRBV27	.	.	TRBJ1-1	TGTGCCAGCAGTCCTATCCCCCTCATAGAAGTTTTCTTT	CASSPIPLIEVFF
TRBV11-1	.	TRBD1	TRBJ1-2	TGTGCCAGCAGCTTGCGGCGGGACAGTCCAAACTATGGCTACACCTTC	CASSLRRDSPNYGYTF
TRBV7-8	.	TRBD2	TRBJ2-7	TGTGCCAGCAGCACGGGGACTAGCGGGGGGGTGGCTACCTACGAGCAGTACTTC	CASSTGTSGGVATYEQYF
TRBV11-2	.	TRBD2	TRBJ2-3	TGTGCCAGCAGCGCCTCCCTGGCTAGCGGTAGCACAGATACGCAGTATTTT	CASSASLASGSTDTQYF
TRBV6-4	.	.	TRBJ1-1	TGTGCCAGCAGTGAAGCTGGGCGGGGCACTGAAGCTTTCTTT	CASSEAGRGTEAFF
TRBV30	.	TRBD2	TRBJ2-1	TGTGCCTGGAGTGTACTAGGGACTAGCGGATCCTACAATGAGCAGTTCTTC	CAWSVLGTSGSYNEQFF
TRBV5-6	once	.	TRBJ1-4	TGTGCCAGCAGCACAAAACAGGGTGTACAGAGTGAAAAACTGTTTTTT	CASSTKQGVQSEKLFF
TRBV6-5	.	TRBD2	TRBJ2-7	TGTGCCAGCACCCCTGGGGGGGTACTCTCCTACGAGCAGTACTTC	CASTPGGVLSYEQYF
TRBV5-1	.	.	TRBJ2-3	TGCGCCAGCAGCTTGGCCCAGAGCACAGATACGCAGTATTTT	CASSLAQSTDTQYF
TRBV2	few	.	TRBJ1-6	TGTGCCAGCAGACCGGGACTGGAGAATTCACCCCTCCACTTT	CASRPGLENSPLHF